What follows are 16 T cell receptor beta chains derived from one specimen sequenced in a study of T cell clonality in common variable immunodeficiency. TCRdb keeps only in-frame clones here, not all; method: immunoSEQ multiplex PCR. There are tens of thousands of clones in the sample, none observed a single time. The sample comprised peripheral blood mononuclear cells. The receptors were gathered from a person aged 18 to 75 in good health.

Notes on this clone: The read falls 3 residues short of the CDR3 end, and the missing part is taken from the germline J gene. The chain carries TRBV2 and TRBJ2-1; TRBD2 aligns across 10 bases. The V gene end was trimmed by 4 bases and the J gene end by 6 bases; junction bases not matched to a gene: 6. The CDR3 extends over 15 amino acids. Germline V gene lookup returns CDR1 SNHLY and CDR2 FYNNEI. The sequenced CDR3 bases are TGTGCCAGCAGTGTTGGGCTAGCGGGAGTCAATGAG. Amino acid sequence: CASSVGLAGVNE. The CDR3 as a whole reads CASSVGLAGVNEQFF.

This clone appeared many times. The sequence runs out 3 residues before the end of the CDR3; the remainder is reconstructed from the germline J gene. The chain links TRBV7-3 to TRBJ2-1, with a tentative D call TRBD2 (6 bases). Germline CDR1 and CDR2: SGHTA and FQGTGA. Trimming stripped 4 bases from V and 6 bases from J, with 19 bases between. The CDR3 sequence is 16 residues long. CDR3 sequence: CASSSLLGGNPNEQFF. The sequenced CDR3 bases are TGTGCCAGCAGCTCCTTGTTGGGCGGGAACCCCAATGAG. Full variable domain (outside the CDR3, taken from reference TRBV7-3 and TRBJ2-1): GAGVSQTPSNKVTEKGKYVELRCDPISGHTALYWYRQSLGQGPEFLIYFQGTGAADDSGLPNDRFFAVRPEGSVSTLKIQRTERGDSAVYLCASSSLLGGNPNEQFFGPGTRLTVL.

In its sample, this clone was seen many times. The read ends 3 residues early relative to the CDR3; the germline J gene fills the gap. This rearrangement joins TRBV7-9 to TRBJ1-4; TRBD1 might be the D (5 bases). V was cut by 5 bases and J by 8 bases, with 18 bases left in between. Germline V lookup: CDR1 SEHNR, CDR2 FQNEAQ (reference sequence). This CDR3 is built from 15 residues. CDR3 bases read: TGTGCCAGCAGCCCTTTGGGGGGGATCAAGGAAAAA. Translated, it gives CASSPLGGIKEK. The whole CDR3 protein is CASSPLGGIKEKLFF.

This clone was seen repeatedly, ten times or more. The sequenced fragment ends 3 residues before the CDR3 boundary, so the rest is inferred from the germline J gene. V and J are TRBV12-3 or TRBV12-4 and TRBJ1-5; 7 bases align to TRBD1. This CDR3 is 16 amino acids long. With 1 base clipped from V and 2 bases from J, the junction kept 5 bases outside the gene matches. The CDR3 bases that were read are TGTGCCAGCAGTTTAGACAGGGGAGAGGGCAATCAGCCC. Residues: CASSLDRGEGNQP. The CDR3, in full, reads CASSLDRGEGNQPQHF.

This clone was observed at least ten times. The read is 3 residues too short to cover the CDR3 end, so that end is filled in from the germline J gene. The chain employs TRBV20-1 and TRBJ2-1; 7 nucleotides line up with TRBD1. The germline gives CDR1 DFQATT, CDR2 SNEGSKA (reference sequence). The CDR3 consists of 14 residues. V lost 6 bases, J lost 0 bases, and 5 bases stayed unmatched. CDR3 DNA (partial): TGCAGTGCCGAGACAGGGTTCTCCTACAATGAG. Its translation: CSAETGFSYNE. The CDR3, in full, reads CSAETGFSYNEQFF.

This clone showed up many times. The read finishes 3 residues shy of the CDR3 end, and the germline J gene is used to complete it. The chain recombines TRBV4-2 with TRBJ2-7; 7 nucleotides agree with TRBD2. CDR1 is LGHNA and CDR2 is YNFKEQ in the germline V gene. J was trimmed by 2 bases and V by 4 bases; bases with no gene match: 14. This CDR3 contains 17 residues. The CDR3 loop reads CASSPRLGGDRPYEQYF. The DNA read from the CDR3 is TGTGCCAGCAGCCCGCGCCTGGGGGGGGACCGTCCCTACGAG.

This clone was recorded many times. CDR3 bases read: TGCGCCAGCAGCTGGGGACAGGGGGCCACTAATGAAAAA. Amino acids: CASSWGQGATNEK. The CDR3 in full is CASSWGQGATNEKLFF. The chain recombines TRBV5-1 with TRBJ1-4; TRBD1 agrees at 12 bases. The observed sequence ends 3 residues before the CDR3 terminus, with the missing tail filled in from the germline J gene. J gave up 2 bases and V 3 bases, and 2 bases lay outside the gene matches. Germline values: CDR1 SGHRS, CDR2 YFSETQ. CDR3 length equals 16 residues.

This clone was counted ten times or more. The CDR3 end falls 3 residues outside the read, so it is completed with the germline J gene. The chain carries TRBV27 and TRBJ1-2; 11 positions agree with TRBD1. Trimming removed 5 bases from V and 6 bases from J; junction bases left unmatched: 2. The germline gives CDR1 MNHEY, CDR2 SMNVEV (reference sequence). The CDR3 runs to 13 residues. The covered CDR3 bases are TGTGCCAGCAGTCCGGACAGGGGGCATGGC. This sequence encodes CASSPDRGHG. The whole CDR3 region reads CASSPDRGHGYTF.

In its sample, this clone was seen many times. The observed sequence ends 3 residues before the CDR3 terminus, with the missing tail filled in from the germline J gene. This chain links TRBV19 with TRBJ1-1; no definite D call. This CDR3 spans 15 amino acids. CDR1 LNHDA and CDR2 SQIVND come from the germline V gene (reference sequence). V dropped 10 bases and J dropped 1 base, with 19 bases sitting between them. The CDR3 sequence is CATRNGPGRNTEAFF. CDR3 DNA (partial): TGTGCCACCCGAAATGGCCCGGGTAGGAACACTGAA.

At least ten counts were recorded for this clone. The missing CDR3 end, 3 residues past where the read stops, is filled in from the germline J gene. V and J are TRBV7-2 and TRBJ2-7; TRBD1 matches 9 bases. The length of the CDR3 is 15 residues. From germline, CDR1 is SGHTA and CDR2 FQGNSA. V lost 0 bases to trimming and J lost 2 bases; unmatched junction nucleotides: 2. CDR3 protein: CASSLAGQGTYEQYF. CDR3 DNA (partial): TGTGCCAGCAGCTTAGCGGGACAGGGTACCTACGAG.

This clone was detected ten times or more. The CDR3 is cut off 3 residues early in the read; its end comes from the germline J gene. V and J are TRBV19 and TRBJ2-1; 9 bases are a match to TRBD2. The V gene end was trimmed by 7 bases and the J gene end by 4 bases; junction bases not matched to a gene: 8. CDR1 is LNHDA, CDR2 SQIVND, per germline (reference sequence). The CDR3 length is 15 residues. CDR3 DNA (partial): TGTGCCAGTAACGTGGCTAGCGGGGCATACAATGAG. Translating gives CASNVASGAYNE. The entire CDR3 protein reads CASNVASGAYNEQFF.

This clone was seen at least ten times. The read is 3 residues too short to cover the CDR3 end, so that end is filled in from the germline J gene. The chain links TRBV9 to TRBJ2-1, with 7 bases matching TRBD2. This CDR3 spans 17 amino acids. With 2 bases clipped from V and 7 bases from J, the junction kept 15 bases outside the gene matches. Germline values: CDR1 SGDLS, CDR2 YYNGEE. CDR3 sequence: CASSVASTSPLLNEQFF. The sequenced part of the CDR3 DNA is TGTGCCAGCAGCGTCGCTTCGACTAGCCCGCTACTTAATGAG.

This clone was detected ten times or more. The CDR3 spells CASRPSRGGDTEAFF. The sequenced CDR3 bases are TGTGCCAGCAGACCATCTAGAGGGGGTGACACTGAA. This chain joins TRBV7-9 and TRBJ1-1; a weak D match, TRBD1 (6 bases). The read is 3 residues too short to cover the CDR3 end, so that end is filled in from the germline J gene. The germline V gene encodes CDR1 SEHNR and CDR2 FQNEAQ (reference sequence). Trimming pared 6 bases from V and 3 bases from J, leaving 17 bases between. The CDR3 covers 15 residues.

This clone has a count of ten or more. The read ends 3 residues before the CDR3 terminus; that terminus is restored from the germline J gene. The chain combines TRBV28 with TRBJ2-1; D is possibly TRBD2 (5 bases). V shed 4 bases and J shed 0 bases, with 13 bases lying between them. This CDR3 has 16 amino acids. The germline CDR1 and CDR2 sequences are MDHEN and SYDVKM. The CDR3: CASSSLVAGSYNEQFF. The CDR3 bases that were read are TGTGCCAGCAGTTCCCTCGTGGCGGGCTCCTACAATGAG. Combining the CDR3 with reference TRBV28 and TRBJ2-1 gives the whole variable domain DVKVTQSSRYLVKRTGEKVFLECVQDMDHENMFWYRQDPGLGLRLIYFSYDVKMKEKGDIPEGYSVSREKKERFSLILESASTNQTSMYLCASSSLVAGSYNEQFFGPGTRLTVL.

This clone was seen at least ten times. The missing CDR3 end, 3 residues past where the read stops, is filled in from the germline J gene. The chain employs TRBV11-3 and TRBJ2-1, with D maybe TRBD2 (6 bases). From germline, CDR1 is SGHNT and CDR2 YENEEA. Trimming removed 4 bases at V and 5 bases at J, with 9 bases between. CDR3 length equals 13 residues. CDR3 bases read: TGTGCCAGCAGCTGGAGACTAGACAATGAG. Translating it yields CASSWRLDNE. The full CDR3 is CASSWRLDNEQFF.

The sample holds many counts of this clone. The CDR3 is cut off 3 residues early in the read; its end comes from the germline J gene. This chain connects TRBV5-1 to TRBJ2-3; weak D call: TRBD2 (6 bases). V lost 0 bases and J 2 bases, leaving 13 bases between the germline ends. The CDR3 is made up of 16 amino acids. From germline, CDR1 is SGHRS and CDR2 YFSETQ. CDR3 in amino acids: CASSLVMAGYTDTQYF. The sequenced CDR3 bases are TGCGCCAGCAGCTTGGTAATGGCGGGGTACACAGATACG.